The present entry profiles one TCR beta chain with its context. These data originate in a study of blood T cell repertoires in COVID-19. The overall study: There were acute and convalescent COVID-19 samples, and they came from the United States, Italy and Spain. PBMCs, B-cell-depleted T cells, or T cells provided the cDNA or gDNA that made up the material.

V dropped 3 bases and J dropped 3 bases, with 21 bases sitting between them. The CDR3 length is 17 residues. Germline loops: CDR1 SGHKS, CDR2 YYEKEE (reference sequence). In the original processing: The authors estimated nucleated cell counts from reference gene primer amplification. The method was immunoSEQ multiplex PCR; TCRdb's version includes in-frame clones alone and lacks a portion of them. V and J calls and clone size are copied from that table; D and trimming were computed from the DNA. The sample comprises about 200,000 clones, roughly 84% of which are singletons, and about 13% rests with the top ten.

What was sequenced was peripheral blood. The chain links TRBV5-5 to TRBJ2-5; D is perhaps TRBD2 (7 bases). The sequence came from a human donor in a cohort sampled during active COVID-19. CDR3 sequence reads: CASSWGGGGANKETQYF. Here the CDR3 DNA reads TGTGCCAGCAGCTGGGGAGGGGGAGGAGCGAATAAAGAGACCCAGTACTTC.